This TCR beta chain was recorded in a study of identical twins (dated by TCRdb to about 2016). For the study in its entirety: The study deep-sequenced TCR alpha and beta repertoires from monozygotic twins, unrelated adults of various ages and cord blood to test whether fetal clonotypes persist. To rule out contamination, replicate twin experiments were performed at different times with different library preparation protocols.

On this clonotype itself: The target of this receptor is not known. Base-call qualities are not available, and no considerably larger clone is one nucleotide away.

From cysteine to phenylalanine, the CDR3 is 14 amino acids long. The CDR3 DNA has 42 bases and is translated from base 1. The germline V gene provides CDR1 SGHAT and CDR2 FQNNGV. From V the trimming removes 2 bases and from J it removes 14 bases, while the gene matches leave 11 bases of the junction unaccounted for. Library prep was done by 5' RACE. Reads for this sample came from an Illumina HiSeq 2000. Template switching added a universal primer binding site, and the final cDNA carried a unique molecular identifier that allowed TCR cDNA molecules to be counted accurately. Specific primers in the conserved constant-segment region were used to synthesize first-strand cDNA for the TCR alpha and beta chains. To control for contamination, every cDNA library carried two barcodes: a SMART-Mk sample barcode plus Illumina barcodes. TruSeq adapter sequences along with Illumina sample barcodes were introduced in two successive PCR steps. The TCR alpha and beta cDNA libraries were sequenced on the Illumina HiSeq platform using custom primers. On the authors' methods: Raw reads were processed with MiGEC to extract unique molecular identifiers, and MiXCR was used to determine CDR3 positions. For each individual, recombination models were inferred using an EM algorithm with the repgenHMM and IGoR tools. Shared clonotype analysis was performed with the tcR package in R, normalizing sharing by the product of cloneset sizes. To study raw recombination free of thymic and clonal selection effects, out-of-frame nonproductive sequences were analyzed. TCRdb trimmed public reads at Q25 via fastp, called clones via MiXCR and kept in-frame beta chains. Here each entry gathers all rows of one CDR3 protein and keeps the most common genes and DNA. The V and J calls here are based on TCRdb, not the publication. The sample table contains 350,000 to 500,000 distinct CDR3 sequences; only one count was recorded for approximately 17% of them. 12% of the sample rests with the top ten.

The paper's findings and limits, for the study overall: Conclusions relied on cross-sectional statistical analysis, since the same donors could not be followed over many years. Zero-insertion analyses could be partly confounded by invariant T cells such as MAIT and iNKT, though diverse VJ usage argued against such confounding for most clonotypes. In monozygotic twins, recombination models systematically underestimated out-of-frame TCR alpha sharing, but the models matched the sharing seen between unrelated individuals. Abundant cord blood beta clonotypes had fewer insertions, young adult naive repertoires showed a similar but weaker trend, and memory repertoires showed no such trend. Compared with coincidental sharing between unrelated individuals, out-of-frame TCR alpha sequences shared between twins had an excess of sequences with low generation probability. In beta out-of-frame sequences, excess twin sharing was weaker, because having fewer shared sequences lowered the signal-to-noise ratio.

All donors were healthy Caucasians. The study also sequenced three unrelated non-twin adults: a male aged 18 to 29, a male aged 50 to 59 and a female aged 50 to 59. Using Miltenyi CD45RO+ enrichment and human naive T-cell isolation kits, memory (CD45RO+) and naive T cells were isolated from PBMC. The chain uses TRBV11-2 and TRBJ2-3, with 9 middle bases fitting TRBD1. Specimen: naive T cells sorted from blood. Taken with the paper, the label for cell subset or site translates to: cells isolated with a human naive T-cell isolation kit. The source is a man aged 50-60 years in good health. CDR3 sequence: CASSLTQGAGALYF. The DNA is TGTGCCAGCAGCTTAACACAGGGGGCCGGGGCTTTGTATTTT.